This TCR beta chain is drawn from a study of T cells in Graves' hyperthyroidism and ophthalmopathy. Amplification yielded TCR beta CDR3 regions, with RNA transcripts as the source. The TCR CDR3 first-round RT-PCR relied on the HTBI primer set. TCRdb fed the multiplex PCR reads into MiXCR, producing one record per CDR3 protein. The sample shows 300,000 to 450,000 distinct CDR3 sequences, about 15% of them seen only once. This clonotype was observed at least ten times. The PBMCs had their origin in roughly 10 ml of fresh peripheral blood. Germline loops: CDR1 DFQATT, CDR2 SNEGSKA (reference sequence). CDR3 length: 12 residues. J gave up 5 bases and V 5 bases, and 5 bases lay outside the gene matches.

This rearrangement joins TRBV20-1 to TRBJ2-5, with TRBD1 identical over 7 bases. The sample was blood. The sequence was obtained from a woman in her twenties or thirties with Graves' ophthalmopathy. CDR3 in DNA: TGCAGTGCTCACAGGGGAACTGAGACCCAGTACTTC. This codes for CSAHRGTETQYF.